A selection of T cell receptor beta chains follows, all from one sample in a study of vaccination and CD4 T cells after COVID-19. Each CDR3 protein gets one entry after TCRdb re-called the PCR reads with MiXCR. The profile shows nearly 15,000 distinct CDR3 sequences, roughly 25% of them singletons. Their specific antigens are unknown. Sequencing was carried out using cultured CD4+ T cells from blood. These receptors were taken from a human donor with COVID-19. The CDR3 runs from the conserved cysteine through the conserved F or W. The order of the fields is V gene, clone size, CDR3 protein. Clone size is stated in some rows and not others, as once, few, many or a class when expanded.

TRBV20-1 NA CSASVGGGGQETQYF
TRBV11-3 NA CASSLGQGAKTSTDTQYF
TRBV19 NA CASSILGQGSYGYTF
TRBV6-1 few CASSEQGTSGNTIYF
TRBV20-1 NA CSALQGANSPLHF
TRBV28 NA CASRRQGDAYEQYF
TRBV5-1 NA CASSLDRGSTDTQYF
TRBV6-1 NA CASTLVRGFAFF
TRBV7-8 NA CASSHGGLSSYEQYF
TRBV19 NA CASSKDSKIYYGYTF
TRBV19 few CATEGVYGYTF
TRBV12-3/TRBV12-4 NA CASSLRDRVTGDTQYF
TRBV20-1 few CSARGLSPSTQYF
TRBV2 few CASLPGTLYGYTF
TRBV7-2 few CASSLDGTPTYEQYF
TRBV10-3 once CATHIPTGGVNEQFF
TRBV7-9 few CASSLAGGDTLGGYTF
TRBV12-3/TRBV12-4 NA CASTTGGGWVNTEAFF
TRBV20-1 NA CSAPRTGGVSDTQYF
TRBV21-1 NA CASSKLVIGELFF
TRBV28 few CARTLRQFNQPQHF
TRBV2 few CAIAPGHTNTDTQYF
TRBV12-5 NA CASGLGEVLLSQHF
TRBV10-3 NA CAITGTGGTEQFF
TRBV20-1 few CSLRGGALGEQFF
TRBV6-1 NA CASRRPGQGSYEQYF
TRBV30 few CAWSPPAGRAGNTIYF
TRBV2 NA CASSEVVGTSLTPSYNEQFF
TRBV6-5 NA CASSYTNEKLFF